These T cell receptor beta chains were read from a single sample in a study of identical twins. TCRdb re-called the 5' RACE reads through MiXCR, storing one row per CDR3 protein. The table includes about 240,000 distinct CDR3 sequences, more than 9.5% detected once. This sample was also put to use in a study of yellow fever vaccine responses in identical twins.

The source material was memory (CD45RO+) T cells sorted from blood. The receptors derive from a woman in her late teens or twenties in good health. Each CDR3 is given with its conserved first and last residue. A D gene is named only where the DNA matches it firmly. Only some rows state a clone size, as once, few, many or a class for expanded clones.

clone size,D gene,J gene,V gene,CDR3 protein,CDR3 DNA
few,TRBD2,TRBJ2-1,TRBV7-2,CASSSPSGSWDEQFF,TGTGCCAGCAGCTCCCCTAGCGGGAGTTGGGATGAGCAGTTCTTC
many,TRBD1,TRBJ2-2,TRBV27,CASSSPAGTGHTGELFF,TGTGCCAGCAGTTCTCCCGCCGGGACAGGCCACACCGGGGAGCTGTTTTTT
.,TRBD1,TRBJ2-1,TRBV20-1,CSARFGTGGRNEQFF,TGCAGTGCTAGATTCGGGACAGGGGGCAGGAATGAGCAGTTCTTC
many,.,TRBJ2-3,TRBV20-1,CSAFDQSIGTDTQYF,TGCAGTGCTTTTGATCAGTCGATAGGCACAGATACGCAGTATTTT
.,.,TRBJ2-2,TRBV29-1,CSGGLGATGELFF,TGCAGCGGCGGACTGGGAGCAACCGGGGAGCTGTTTTTT
few,.,TRBJ1-4,TRBV3-1,CASNTAGNEKLFF,TGTGCCAGCAATACCGCTGGGAATGAAAAACTGTTTTTT
.,.,TRBJ1-1,TRBV20-1,CSANPSISTGNTEAFF,TGCAGTGCTAACCCATCCATCTCGACGGGGAACACTGAAGCTTTCTTT
.,.,TRBJ2-7,TRBV14,CASSQDRNSYEQYF,TGTGCCAGCAGCCAAGACAGGAACTCCTACGAGCAGTACTTC
.,TRBD1,TRBJ2-7,TRBV29-1,CSVERGQEQYF,TGCAGCGTTGAAAGGGGGCAAGAGCAGTACTTC
once,TRBD1,TRBJ2-1,TRBV7-2,CASSFETGIYQQFF,TGTGCCAGCAGCTTCGAGACAGGGATTTATCAGCAGTTCTTC
few,.,TRBJ1-6,TRBV4-2,CASSQEAAGSSYNSPLHF,TGTGCCAGCAGCCAAGAGGCTGCCGGGAGCTCCTATAATTCACCCCTCCACTTT
.,.,TRBJ2-3,TRBV20-1,CSARPGADTQYF,TGCAGTGCTAGGCCTGGCGCAGATACGCAGTATTTT